This T cell receptor beta chain derives from a study of neurological immune-mediated disorders. Study at large: A relapsing-remitting course was seen in about 90% of the roughly 34 multiple sclerosis patients and a secondary progressive course in 3. Study conclusions and caveats: Healthy controls had more TCR clonal expansion than multiple sclerosis, which showed the least, whereas HTLV-1-associated myelopathy showed the most.

V dropped 6 bases and J dropped 1; count of bases not matched to a gene: 1. The CDR3 sequence is 15 residues long. Germline assignment: CDR1 MNHEY and CDR2 SVGAGI. To note about this clonotype: The antigen is undetermined.

TCRdb called the 5' RACE reads again in MiXCR, with one record for every CDR3 protein. This table holds about 40,000 distinct CDR3 sequences, about 2.5% found once. Preparation of the unsorted libraries drew on 2 million PBMCs stored at -80 C. The J gene is TRBJ2-3, the V gene TRBV6-5; TRBD2 matches 13 bases. This sequence originates from a middle-aged man with multiple sclerosis. The specimen sequenced was PBMCs. The CDR3 sequence: CASRTSGGRTDTQYF. The CDR3 bases are TGTGCCAGCAGGACTAGCGGGGGGCGCACAGATACGCAGTATTTT.